The source of this T cell receptor beta chain is a study of type 1 and type 2 diabetes patients. Study-level findings and limits: Type 2 diabetes patients had few highly-expanded CD4+ clones, median one.

This clonotype came up a few times. The antigen is undetermined. Genomic DNA was the PCR template. The TCR beta CDR3 region was amplified using 30 forward and 13 reverse primers. TCRdb re-analysed the multiplex PCR reads in MiXCR, keeping a single row per CDR3 protein. This sample has about 270,000 distinct CDR3 sequences, with roughly 48% found just once. V was shortened by 7 bases and J by 5 bases, with 11 bases between the two germline ends. The CDR3 has 11 amino acids. Germline CDR1 reads SQVTM; CDR2 reads ANQGSEA. The chain has TRBV29-1 and TRBJ1-1; unclear D gene. The receptor's source is a man younger than 35 with type 2 diabetes. Input material: peripheral blood mononuclear cells (PBMCs). This CDR3 is CSGDLLTEAFF. The CDR3 DNA reads TGCAGCGGTGACCTTCTGACTGAAGCTTTCTTT. Full variable domain (rest looked up from reference TRBV29-1 and TRBJ1-1): SAVISQKPSRDICQRGTSLTIQCQVDSQVTMMFWYRQQPGQSLTLIATANQGSEATYESGFVIDKFPISRPNLTFSTLTVSNMSPEDSSIYLCSGDLLTEAFFGQGTRLTVV.